This is a list of T cell receptor beta chains from one sample in a study of cytomegalovirus exposure and HLA in healthy donors. Some clones are missing from TCRdb's copy, which holds only in-frame ones; the method was immunoSEQ multiplex PCR. The sample table includes about 210,000 clones. The sample comprised PBMCs. Receptors were obtained from a woman younger than 45 in good health and CMV-seropositive. Both conserved end residues are part of each CDR3. Each record gives: CDR3 DNA, CDR3 protein, D gene, J gene, V gene. D genes are given only for firm matches.

TGTGCCAGCAGCCTCGACAAGGGGCTTGAAAAACTGTTTTTT | CASSLDKGLEKLFF | - | TRBJ1-4 | TRBV5-6
TGTGCCAGCAGGCTCGGCGGGGAGCTGTTTTTT | CASRLGGELFF | - | TRBJ2-2 | TRBV5-4
TGTGCCAGCAGTCCATTGGACTCTAACTATGGCTACACCTTC | CASSPLDSNYGYTF | - | TRBJ1-2 | TRBV6-5
TGTGCCAGCAGCGTAGGTCAGGGGAGCTACAATGAGCAGTTCTTC | CASSVGQGSYNEQFF | - | TRBJ2-1 | TRBV9
TGCGCCAGCAGCCTCTCAGGGCCTAACACTGAAGCTTTCTTT | CASSLSGPNTEAFF | - | TRBJ1-1 | TRBV4-1
TGCGCCCGCAGCCTTGGGGGGGCGTCCTACGAGCAGTACTTC | CARSLGGASYEQYF | - | TRBJ2-7 | TRBV4-1
TGTGCCAGCAGCGGCTCCGGACTAGCGGGCCACGAGCAGTACTTC | CASSGSGLAGHEQYF | TRBD2 | TRBJ2-7 | TRBV9
TGTGCCAGCAGCGTAGGTTCAGGGGGAAATTCACCCCTCCACTTT | CASSVGSGGNSPLHF | TRBD1 | TRBJ1-6 | TRBV9
TGTGCCCCCAGGGGGAATCAGCCCCAGCATTTT | CAPRGNQPQHF | TRBD1 | TRBJ1-5 | TRBV10-3
TGTGCCAGCAGTTACCAGGTGGCGGGAGGGCTCATCGAGCAGTACTTC | CASSYQVAGGLIEQYF | TRBD2 | TRBJ2-7 | TRBV6-5
TGTGCCTGGAGCCCCACAGGGGAGCCCGGGGAGCTGTTTTTT | CAWSPTGEPGELFF | TRBD1 | TRBJ2-2 | TRBV30
TGTGCCTGGAGTGTTCGGGGTCCTGAAGCTTTCTTT | CAWSVRGPEAFF | - | TRBJ1-1 | TRBV30
TGCGCCAGCAGCTTGTTCGGGATGGGAAACACCATATATTTT | CASSLFGMGNTIYF | - | TRBJ1-3 | TRBV5-1
TGTGCCAGCAGCTCCGACGGGACTCCAAGCTCCTACAATGAGCAGTTCTTC | CASSSDGTPSSYNEQFF | - | TRBJ2-1 | TRBV7-9
TGTGCTAGTGGTTTAGGAGGGGAGACCTACGAGCAGTACTTC | CASGLGGETYEQYF | - | TRBJ2-7 | TRBV12-5
TGTGCCAGTAGTATCGGAGCGGGAGCCAGCAGGGGCTACGAGCAGTACTTC | CASSIGAGASRGYEQYF | TRBD2 | TRBJ2-7 | TRBV19
TGTGCCAGCAGTCTCACCGGGGAGCTGTTTTTT | CASSLTGELFF | - | TRBJ2-2 | TRBV7-2
TGTGCCAGTAGCCGCCCGGGACAGGACCCCTCAATATGGAATCAGCCCCAGCATTTT | CASSRPGQDPSIWNQPQHF | TRBD1 | TRBJ1-5 | TRBV19
TGCGCCAGTCTAGAGTACCACGGACAAAATCAGCCCCAGCATTTT | CASLEYHGQNQPQHF | - | TRBJ1-5 | TRBV4-1
TGTGCCAGTAGTCTCCTTTCGCGGCGCGGAAATGAGCAGTTCTTC | CASSLLSRRGNEQFF | - | TRBJ2-1 | TRBV19